This paragraph reports one TCR beta chain. TCRdb keeps only in-frame clones here, not all; method: immunoSEQ multiplex PCR. In the table there are 45,000 to 65,000 clones, 65% to 85% of which are singletons. Prior autoimmune disease or systemic immunosuppression barred patients. V was trimmed by 0 bases and J by 0 bases, leaving 9 bases between them. The CDR3 is made up of 15 amino acids. Germline CDR1 and CDR2: SGHRS and YFSETQ. This record belongs to a study of OX40 agonist ivuxolimab in advanced cancers. For the study at large: Patients received intravenous ivuxolimab every 2 weeks at 0.01 to 10 mg/kg. Males comprised around four fifths of the group, whose mean age was approximately 60 years (range about 20 to 85). One patient with hepatocellular carcinoma and two with cutaneous melanoma, three in all, had partial responses.

The TCR sequence derives from an adult with an advanced solid tumor such as melanoma, head and neck, liver or kidney cancer. The sample consisted of CD4+ or CD8+ T cells sorted from blood, taken in a trial of the OX40 agonist ivuxolimab. This chain links TRBV5-1 with TRBJ1-2; D unclear. The DNA of the CDR3 is TGCGCCAGCAGCTTGGAATCGGCAGCTAACTATGGCTACACCTTC. The encoded protein is CASSLESAANYGYTF.